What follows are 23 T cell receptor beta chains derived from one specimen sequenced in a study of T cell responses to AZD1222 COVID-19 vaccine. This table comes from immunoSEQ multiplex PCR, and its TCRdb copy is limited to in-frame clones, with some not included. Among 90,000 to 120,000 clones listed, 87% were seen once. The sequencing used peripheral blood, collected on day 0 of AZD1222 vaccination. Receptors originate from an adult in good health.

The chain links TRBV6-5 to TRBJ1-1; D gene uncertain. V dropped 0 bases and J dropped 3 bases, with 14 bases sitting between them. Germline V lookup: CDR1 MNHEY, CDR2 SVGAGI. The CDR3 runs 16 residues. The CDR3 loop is CASSYSRTNWDTEAFF. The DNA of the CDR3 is TGTGCCAGCAGTTACTCGAGGACTAATTGGGACACTGAAGCTTTCTTT.

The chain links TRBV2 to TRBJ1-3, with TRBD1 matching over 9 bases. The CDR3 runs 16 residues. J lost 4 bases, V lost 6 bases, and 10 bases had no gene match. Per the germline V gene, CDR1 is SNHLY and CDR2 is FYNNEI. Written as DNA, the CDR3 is TGTGCCAGCAGCCTTATACAGGGGGCGCAAGGAAACACCATATATTTT. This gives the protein CASSLIQGAQGNTIYF.

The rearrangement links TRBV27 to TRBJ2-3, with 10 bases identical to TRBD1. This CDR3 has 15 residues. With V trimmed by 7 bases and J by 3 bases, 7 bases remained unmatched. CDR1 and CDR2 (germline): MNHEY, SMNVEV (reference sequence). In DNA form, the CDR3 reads TGTGCCAGCACGGACAGGGGGTCGGTAACAGATACGCAGTATTTT. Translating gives CASTDRGSVTDTQYF.

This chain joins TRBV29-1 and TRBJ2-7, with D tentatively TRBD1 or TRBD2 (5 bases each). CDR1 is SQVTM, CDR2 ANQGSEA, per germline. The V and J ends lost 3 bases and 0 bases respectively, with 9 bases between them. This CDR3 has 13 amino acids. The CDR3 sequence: CSVDEGSSYEQYF. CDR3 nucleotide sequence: TGCAGCGTTGACGAGGGGAGCTCCTACGAGCAGTACTTC.

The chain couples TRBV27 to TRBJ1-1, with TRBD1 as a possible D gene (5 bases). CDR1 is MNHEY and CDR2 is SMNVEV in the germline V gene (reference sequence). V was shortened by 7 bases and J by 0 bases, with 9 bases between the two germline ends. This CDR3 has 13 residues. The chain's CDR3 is CASKGLLNTEAFF. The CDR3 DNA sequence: TGTGCCAGCAAGGGACTTTTGAACACTGAAGCTTTCTTT.

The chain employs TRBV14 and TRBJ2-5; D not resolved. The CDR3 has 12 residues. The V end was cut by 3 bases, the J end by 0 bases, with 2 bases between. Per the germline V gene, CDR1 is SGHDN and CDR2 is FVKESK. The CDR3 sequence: CASSQHQETQYF. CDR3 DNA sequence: TGTGCCAGCAGCCAGCACCAAGAGACCCAGTACTTC.

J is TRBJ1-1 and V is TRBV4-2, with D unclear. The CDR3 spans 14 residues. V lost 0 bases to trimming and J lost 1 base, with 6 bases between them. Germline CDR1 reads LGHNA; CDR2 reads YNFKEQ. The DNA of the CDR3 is TGTGCCAGCAGCCAAGATCTAGAGAACACTGAAGCTTTCTTT. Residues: CASSQDLENTEAFF.

CDR3 coding DNA: TGCGCCAGCAGCACACTCGGACGGAACGAAGAGACCCAGTACTTC. Translation gives CASSTLGRNEETQYF. The chain uses TRBV5-1 and TRBJ2-5, with D unresolved. The CDR3 loop spans 15 amino acids. With 4 bases removed from V and 3 bases from J, the gap between germline ends came to 16 bases. Germline-derived CDR1 and CDR2 are SGHRS and YFSETQ. The full variable domain, in which reference TRBV5-1 and TRBJ2-5 provide the parts outside the CDR3, is KAGVTQTPRYLIKTRGQQVTLSCSPISGHRSVSWYQQTPGQGLQFLFEYFSETQRNKGNFPGRFSGRQFSNSRSEMNVSTLELGDSALYLCASSTLGRNEETQYFGPGTRLLVL.

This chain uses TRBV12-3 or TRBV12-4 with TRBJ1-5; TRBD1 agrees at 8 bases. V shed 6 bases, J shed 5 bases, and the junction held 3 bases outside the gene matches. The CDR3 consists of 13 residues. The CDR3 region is CASRDRVDQPQHF. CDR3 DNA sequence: TGTGCCAGCAGGGACAGGGTAGATCAGCCCCAGCATTTT.

CDR3 residues: CASSRRWEAEAFF. DNA of the CDR3: TGTGCCAGCAGTCGACGTTGGGAGGCTGAAGCTTTCTTT. This chain connects TRBV2 to TRBJ1-1; unclear D gene. Germline lookup yields CDR1 SNHLY and CDR2 FYNNEI. The CDR3 contains 13 residues. V was pared by 5 bases and J by 6 bases, with 13 bases between.

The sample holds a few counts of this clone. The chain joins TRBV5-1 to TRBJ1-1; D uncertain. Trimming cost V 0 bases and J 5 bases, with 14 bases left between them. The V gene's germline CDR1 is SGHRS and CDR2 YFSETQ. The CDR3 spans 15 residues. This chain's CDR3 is CASSLDGLDRTEAFF. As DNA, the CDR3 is TGCGCCAGCAGCTTGGATGGGTTAGATAGAACTGAAGCTTTCTTT.

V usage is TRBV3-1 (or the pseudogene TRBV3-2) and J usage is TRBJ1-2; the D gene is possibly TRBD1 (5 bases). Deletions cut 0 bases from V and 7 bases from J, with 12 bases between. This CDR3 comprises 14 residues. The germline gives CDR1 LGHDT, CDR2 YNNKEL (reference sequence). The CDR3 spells CASSQDKGLGGYTF. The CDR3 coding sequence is TGTGCCAGCAGCCAAGATAAGGGGCTGGGTGGCTACACCTTC.

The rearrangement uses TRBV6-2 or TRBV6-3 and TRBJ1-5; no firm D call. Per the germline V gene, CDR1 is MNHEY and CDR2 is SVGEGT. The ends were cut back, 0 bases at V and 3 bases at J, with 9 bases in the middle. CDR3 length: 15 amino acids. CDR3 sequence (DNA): TGTGCCAGCAGTTACTCCTTACGAACCAATCAGCCCCAGCATTTT. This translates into CASSYSLRTNQPQHF.

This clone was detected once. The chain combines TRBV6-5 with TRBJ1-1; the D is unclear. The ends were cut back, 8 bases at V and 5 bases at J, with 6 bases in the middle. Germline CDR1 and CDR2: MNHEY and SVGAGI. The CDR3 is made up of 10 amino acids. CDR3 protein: CASVVTEAFF. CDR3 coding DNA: TGTGCCAGCGTAGTTACTGAAGCTTTCTTT.

The CDR3 region has the DNA TGTGCCAGCAGCTCAACTAGAAGGGGGACTAGCGGCACCTACAATGAGCAGTTCTTC. This gives the protein CASSSTRRGTSGTYNEQFF. J is TRBJ2-1 and V is TRBV11-2; 11 positions agree with TRBD2. This CDR3 region has 19 residues. Per the germline V gene, CDR1 is SGHAT and CDR2 is FQNNGV. Trimming cost V 4 bases and J 2 bases; bases outside gene matches: 13.

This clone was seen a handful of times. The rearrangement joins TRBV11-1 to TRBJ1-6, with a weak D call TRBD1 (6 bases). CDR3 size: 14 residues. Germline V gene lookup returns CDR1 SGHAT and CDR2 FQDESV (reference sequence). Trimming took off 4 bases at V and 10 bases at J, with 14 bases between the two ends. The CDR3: CASSSGRGESPLHF. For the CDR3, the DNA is TGTGCCAGCAGCTCTGGGAGGGGGGAATCACCCCTCCACTTT.

Here the CDR3 reads CASSLRQGLAAPREQFF. DNA for the CDR3: TGTGCCAGCAGTTTAAGGCAGGGACTAGCGGCACCCCGTGAGCAGTTCTTC. The chain links TRBV28 to TRBJ2-1; 11 bases agree with TRBD2. Germline V gene sequence: CDR1 MDHEN, CDR2 SYDVKM. The J segment lost 9 bases and the V segment lost 2 bases, leaving 12 bases of the junction unmatched. CDR3 length: 17 amino acids.

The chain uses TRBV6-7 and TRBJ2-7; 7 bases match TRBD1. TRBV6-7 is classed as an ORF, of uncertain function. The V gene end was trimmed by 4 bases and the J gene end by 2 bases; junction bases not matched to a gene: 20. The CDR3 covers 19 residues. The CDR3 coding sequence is TGTGCCAGCAGTTGCGCCGCCTATAAAATGACAGGGAACCCCTACGAGCAGTACTTC. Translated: CASSCAAYKMTGNPYEQYF.

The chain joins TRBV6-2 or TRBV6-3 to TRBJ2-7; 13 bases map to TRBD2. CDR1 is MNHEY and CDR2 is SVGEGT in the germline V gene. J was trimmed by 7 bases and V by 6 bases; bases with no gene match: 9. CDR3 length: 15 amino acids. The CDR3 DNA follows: TGTGCCAGCAGATACCGGACTAGCGGGAGTAGGGAGCAGTACTTC. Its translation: CASRYRTSGSREQYF.

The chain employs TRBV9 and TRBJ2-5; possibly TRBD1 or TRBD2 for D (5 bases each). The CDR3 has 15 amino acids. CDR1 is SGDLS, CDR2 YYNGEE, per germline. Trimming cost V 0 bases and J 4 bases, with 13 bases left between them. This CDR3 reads CASSVGDPRGETQYF. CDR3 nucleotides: TGTGCCAGCAGCGTAGGGGACCCTCGGGGAGAGACCCAGTACTTC.

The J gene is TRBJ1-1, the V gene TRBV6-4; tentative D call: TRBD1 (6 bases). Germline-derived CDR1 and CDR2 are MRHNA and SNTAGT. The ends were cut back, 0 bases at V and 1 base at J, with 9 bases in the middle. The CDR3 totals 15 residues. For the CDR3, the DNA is TGTGCCAGCAGTGACTCGGGGGGCAGGAACACTGAAGCTTTCTTT. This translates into CASSDSGGRNTEAFF.

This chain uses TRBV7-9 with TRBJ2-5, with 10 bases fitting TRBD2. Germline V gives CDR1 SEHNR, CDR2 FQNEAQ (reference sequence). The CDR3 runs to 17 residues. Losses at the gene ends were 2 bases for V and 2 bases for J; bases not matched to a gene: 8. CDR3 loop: CASSLKRSSGGQETQYF. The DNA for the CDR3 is TGTGCCAGCAGCTTAAAGAGGTCTAGCGGGGGACAAGAGACCCAGTACTTC.

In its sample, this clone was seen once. The CDR3 bases are TGTGCCAGCAGCTTACTGCAAAATCAGCCCCAGCATTTT. Residues: CASSLLQNQPQHF. This chain joins TRBV11-2 and TRBJ1-5; no firm D call. The V and J ends lost 2 bases and 4 bases respectively, with 6 bases between them. Germline assignment: CDR1 SGHAT and CDR2 FQNNGV. The CDR3 has 13 amino acids. The variable domain in full, with the rest retrieved from reference TRBV11-2 and TRBJ1-5, is EAGVAQSPRYKIIEKRQSVAFWCNPISGHATLYWYQQILGQGPKLLIQFQNNGVVDDSQLPKDRFSAERLKGVDSTLKIQPAKLEDSAVYLCASSLLQNQPQHFGDGTRLSIL.